This TCR beta chain emerged from a study of T cells in Graves' hyperthyroidism and ophthalmopathy. Amplified regions were TCR beta CDR3 sequences from RNA transcripts. A set of HTBI primers served as the primers for a first-round RT-PCR of the TCR CDR3. TCRdb recomputed calls from the multiplex PCR reads with MiXCR, one row per CDR3 protein. Of under 400,000 distinct CDR3 sequences listed, 11% to 15% are singletons. Germline trimming cut 1 base from V and 7 bases from J; bases unmatched to any gene: 4. The germline gives CDR1 SGHAT, CDR2 FQNNGV. This CDR3 contains 15 residues. This clonotype was observed at least ten times.

This TCR was sampled from a woman aged 55-70 years with Graves' hyperthyroidism. The sample was blood. This chain connects TRBV11-2 to TRBJ2-1; 10 bases map to TRBD2. In DNA form, the CDR3 reads TGTGCCAGCAGCTTAGCTAGCGGGAGAGGTAATGAGCAGTTCTTC. This codes for CASSLASGRGNEQFF.